The 23 T cell receptor beta chains below were found in one sample sequenced in a study of shared clonotypes between healthy human individuals. Sequenced by immunoSEQ multiplex PCR; TCRdb stores in-frame clones only, minus some. The table lists about 1.1 million clones, 78% of them singletons. Sequencing used memory CD4+ T cells from PBMCs. Subset: CD45RA-negative fraction. The origin of the receptors is a man aged 18 to 29 in good health. Some clones in this sample may be carry-over from other donors' samples.

The V and J genes are TRBV5-6 and TRBJ1-1, with D possibly matching TRBD1 (5 bases). The ends were cut back, 4 bases at V and 8 bases at J, with 18 bases in the middle. The CDR3 sequence is 14 residues long. Per germline, CDR1 SGHDT and CDR2 YYEEEE. The CDR3 DNA is TGTGCCAGCAGCGGAAGCTACGGGGCCGACGAAGCTTTCTTT. Translating it yields CASSGSYGADEAFF.

There are a few counts of this clone. A much larger clone lies one base from this, so it may be a read error. Additional DNA sequences in this sample encode the identical CDR3. The chain combines TRBV30 with TRBJ1-1, with D maybe TRBD1 (6 bases). Deletions cut 2 bases from V and 11 bases from J, with 15 bases between. The CDR3 has 12 residues. Germline values: CDR1 GTSNPN, CDR2 SVGIG (reference sequence). CDR3 region: CAWSRQANEAFF. CDR3 DNA: TGTGCCTGGAGTAGACAGGCGAATGAGGCTTTCTTT.

The chain links TRBV5-1 to TRBJ2-1; D is unresolved. This CDR3 contains 13 residues. Germline assignment: CDR1 SGHRS and CDR2 YFSETQ. The CDR3 DNA follows: TGCGCAACTGGGTCCAGCCCCGGGAATGAGCAGTTCTTC. Translation gives CATGSSPGNEQFF.

About this clone: Other DNA sequences in the sample encode the same CDR3. The rearrangement joins TRBV5-1 to TRBJ1-3; tentative D call: TRBD1 (6 bases). CDR1 and CDR2 (germline): SGHRS, YFSETQ. V was clipped by 0 bases and J by 0 bases, with 7 bases between them. The CDR3 covers 15 residues. The CDR3 DNA follows: TGCGCCAGCAGCTTGGGGACAGTCTCTGGAAACACCATATATTTT. Its protein is CASSLGTVSGNTIYF.

This clone was seen once. The chain links TRBV13 to TRBJ2-7, with D tentatively TRBD2 (6 bases). V lost 5 bases and J lost 2, with 19 bases in between. The CDR3 spans 16 residues. The germline V gene has CDR1 PRHDT and CDR2 FYEKMQ (reference sequence). The CDR3 loop is CASSPRRTTLPYEQYF. DNA for the CDR3: TGTGCCAGCAGCCCCCGCCGGACTACCCTCCCCTACGAGCAGTACTTC.

The chain employs TRBV21-1 and TRBJ2-2; the table names TRBD2, a call not compared with the DNA. TRBV21-1 is a pseudogene. CDR3 length: 18 residues. The CDR3 region is CASSKEGSGATNTGELFF. DNA of the CDR3: TGTGCCAGCAGCAAAGAGGGTAGCGGAGCCACGAACACCGGGGAGCTGTTTTTT.

The J gene is TRBJ2-7, the V gene TRBV28, with D perhaps matching TRBD2 (5 bases). The CDR3 covers 13 residues. Germline lookup yields CDR1 MDHEN and CDR2 SYDVKM. With 5 bases removed from V and 4 bases from J, the gap between germline ends came to 12 bases. The CDR3 sequence: CASSPGFSYEQYF. The CDR3 bases are TGTGCCAGCAGTCCGGGGTTCTCATACGAGCAGTACTTC.

The V and J genes are TRBV9 and TRBJ2-3; TRBD2 matches at 11 bases. The germline V gene encodes CDR1 SGDLS and CDR2 YYNGEE. This CDR3 spans 16 amino acids. The J segment lost 6 bases and the V segment lost 0 bases, leaving 6 bases of the junction unmatched. CDR3 in amino acids: CASSVEGTSGGDTQYF. CDR3 coding DNA: TGTGCCAGCAGCGTAGAAGGGACTAGCGGAGGGGATACGCAGTATTTT.

The chain employs TRBV19 and TRBJ2-5, with 12 nucleotides matching TRBD2. Looked up from germline, CDR1 is LNHDA and CDR2 is SQIVND (reference sequence). Trimming at V came to 6 bases and at J to 4 bases, leaving 3 bases not matched to a gene. The CDR3 loop spans 14 amino acids. As DNA, the CDR3 is TGTGCCAGTAGGCTAGCGGGAGGGGCAGAGACCCAGTACTTC. This translates into CASRLAGGAETQYF.

The chain joins TRBV7-9 to TRBJ2-5; weak D call: TRBD2 (5 bases). With 5 bases removed from V and 3 bases from J, the gap between germline ends came to 13 bases. Germline CDR1 reads SEHNR; CDR2 reads FQNEAQ (reference sequence). The CDR3 totals 14 residues. CDR3 in amino acids: CASSLPYGEETQYF. CDR3 DNA: TGTGCCAGCAGCCTTCCGTACGGGGAAGAGACCCAGTACTTC.

This chain uses TRBV28 with TRBJ2-5; tentative D call: TRBD2 (6 bases). The CDR3 consists of 14 residues. From germline, CDR1 is MDHEN and CDR2 SYDVKM. The V end was cut by 6 bases, the J end by 3 bases, with 14 bases between. For the CDR3, the DNA is TGTGCCAGCAGCAACCCCGGGACTGAAGAGACCCAGTACTTC. Translation: CASSNPGTEETQYF.

The V call is TRBV30, the J call TRBJ1-5; tentatively, D is TRBD1 (5 bases). CDR3 length: 14 amino acids. The germline V and J ends were trimmed by 7 bases and 0 bases, with 13 bases remaining between them. Germline CDR1 GTSNPN, CDR2 SVGIG (reference sequence). The CDR3 DNA is TGTGCCTCAACAGGTATTAATAGCAATCAGCCCCAGCATTTT. Translated: CASTGINSNQPQHF. The full variable domain, completed using reference TRBV30 and TRBJ1-5, is SQTIHQWPATLVQPVGSPLSLECTVEGTSNPNLYWYRQAAGRGLQLLFYSVGIGQISSEVPQNLSASRPQDRQFILSSKKLLLSDSGFYLCASTGINSNQPQHFGDGTRLSIL.

This rearrangement joins TRBV6-1 to TRBJ2-7; D is possibly TRBD2 (5 bases). V lost 5 bases to trimming and J lost 2 bases, with 16 bases between them. The CDR3 runs to 15 residues. Germline lookup yields CDR1 MNHNS and CDR2 SASEGT. The CDR3 loop reads CASSRESTGTYEQYF. CDR3 nucleotides: TGTGCCAGCAGTAGGGAGTCAACGGGGACCTACGAGCAGTACTTC.

The chain has TRBV14 and TRBJ2-7; D is uncertain. Between the trimmed V and J ends, which lost 0 bases and 0 bases, there was a span of 12 bases. Germline CDR1 SGHDN, CDR2 FVKESK. This CDR3 comprises 16 residues. The CDR3 sequence: CASSQDHSLSSYEQYF. The CDR3, as DNA: TGTGCCAGCAGCCAAGATCATAGTCTGAGCTCCTACGAGCAGTACTTC.

This chain's CDR3 is CASSKFGPGGPQETQYF. CDR3 nucleotides: TGTGCCAGCAGCAAATTCGGTCCGGGGGGCCCCCAAGAGACCCAGTACTTC. This sequence joins TRBV21-1 and TRBJ2-5; the table's TRBD2 call for D was not verified on the DNA. TRBV21-1 is noted as a pseudogene. This CDR3 has 17 amino acids.

V and J are TRBV28 and TRBJ2-3; tentatively, D is TRBD2 (6 bases). V lost 5 bases, J lost 3 bases, and 9 bases lay in between. Germline CDR1 MDHEN, CDR2 SYDVKM. CDR3 length: 13 residues. The CDR3 reads CASSRSGTDTQYF. The DNA of the CDR3 is TGTGCCAGCAGTCGTAGCGGAACAGATACGCAGTATTTT.

V and J are TRBV4-1 and TRBJ1-4; no definite D call. This CDR3 is built from 13 residues. Per the germline V gene, CDR1 is MGHRA and CDR2 is YSYEKL. The V and J ends lost 4 bases and 7 bases respectively, with 10 bases between them. The CDR3 nucleotides are TGCGCCAGCAGCCGGGTGGTGAGTGAAAAACTGTTTTTT. Amino acids: CASSRVVSEKLFF.

Note on this clone: At the DNA level, this CDR3 is encoded by other sequences in the same sample as well. This chain connects TRBV9 to TRBJ2-5, with D unresolved. This CDR3 is 14 amino acids long. The V gene's germline CDR1 is SGDLS and CDR2 YYNGEE. V lost 0 bases to trimming and J lost 0 bases, with 6 bases between them. CDR3 in amino acids: CASSVGSYQETQYF. The DNA of the CDR3 is TGTGCCAGCAGCGTAGGGTCATACCAAGAGACCCAGTACTTC.

This rearrangement joins TRBV29-1 to TRBJ2-3; the D gene is possibly TRBD2 (6 bases). Trimming stripped 3 bases from V and 6 bases from J, with 13 bases between. The CDR3 consists of 13 residues. Germline loops: CDR1 SQVTM, CDR2 ANQGSEA. In DNA form, the CDR3 reads TGCAGCGTTGATATTACCGGGAGCGATACGCAGTATTTT. Translation: CSVDITGSDTQYF.

Written as DNA, the CDR3 is TGCGCCAGCAGCTTGGAGCTGACAGGGAATGGTGAAAAACTGTTTTTT. Its protein product is CASSLELTGNGEKLFF. This chain links TRBV5-1 with TRBJ1-4; the match to TRBD1 covers 7 bases. The germline gives CDR1 SGHRS, CDR2 YFSETQ. This CDR3 region has 16 residues. With V trimmed by 0 bases and J by 7 bases, 9 bases remained unmatched.

The genes are TRBV11-2 and TRBJ2-1; perhaps TRBD2 as D (7 bases). Germline V gene data show CDR1 as SGHAT and CDR2 as FQNNGV. The CDR3 contains 15 residues. V lost 0 bases and J 8 bases, leaving 14 bases between the germline ends. The CDR3 region has the DNA TGTGCCAGCAGCTTAGACGGGGGGCCAGTTGATGAGCAGTTCTTC. Protein sequence: CASSLDGGPVDEQFF. Full variable domain (remainder filled in from reference TRBV11-2 and TRBJ2-1): EAGVAQSPRYKIIEKRQSVAFWCNPISGHATLYWYQQILGQGPKLLIQFQNNGVVDDSQLPKDRFSAERLKGVDSTLKIQPAKLEDSAVYLCASSLDGGPVDEQFFGPGTRLTVL.

This sequence joins TRBV2 and TRBJ2-7; D is ambiguous. The germline gives CDR1 SNHLY, CDR2 FYNNEI. CDR3 size: 13 residues. The V and J ends lost 5 bases and 7 bases respectively, with 15 bases between them. The DNA of the CDR3 is TGTGCCAGCAGTCCCAACTTGGATAGAGAGCAGTACTTC. This encodes CASSPNLDREQYF.

This chain uses TRBV4-1 with TRBJ2-7; D perhaps matches TRBD2 (5 bases). CDR3 length: 14 amino acids. Trimming took off 0 bases at V and 4 bases at J, with 10 bases between the two ends. Germline V gene sequence: CDR1 MGHRA, CDR2 YSYEKL. CDR3 in DNA: TGCGCCAGCAGCCAAGACCCCCGAGGGTACGAGCAGTACTTC. Amino acid sequence: CASSQDPRGYEQYF.